This entry is about one T cell receptor (beta chain). As yet, its antigen is unknown. Germline CDR1 MNHNS, CDR2 SASEGT. J gave up 5 bases and V 6 bases, and 8 bases lay outside the gene matches. The CDR3 sequence is 14 residues long. The sample is drawn from a study of identifying expanded T cells in peripheral blood. The study's findings and limits: Roughly two-week clone count variance significantly increased as total template count grew. Technical replicates showed roughly 1.2 changed clones; approximately two weeks around 15; four weeks 19.

The data were produced by immunoSEQ multiplex PCR, yet TCRdb's version contains in-frame clones alone and is incomplete. Found here are roughly 63,000 clones, over 75% of them singletons; the top ten hold about a fifth. Collection occurred without any documented infections or immune events in donors. This receptor was obtained from a person between 18 and 70 years old in good health. V gene TRBV6-1 combines with J gene TRBJ1-1; 8 positions agree with TRBD1. Specimen: blood. This CDR3 is CASSYGQGSTEAFF. The CDR3 coding sequence is TGTGCCAGCAGCTACGGACAGGGAAGTACTGAAGCTTTCTTT.